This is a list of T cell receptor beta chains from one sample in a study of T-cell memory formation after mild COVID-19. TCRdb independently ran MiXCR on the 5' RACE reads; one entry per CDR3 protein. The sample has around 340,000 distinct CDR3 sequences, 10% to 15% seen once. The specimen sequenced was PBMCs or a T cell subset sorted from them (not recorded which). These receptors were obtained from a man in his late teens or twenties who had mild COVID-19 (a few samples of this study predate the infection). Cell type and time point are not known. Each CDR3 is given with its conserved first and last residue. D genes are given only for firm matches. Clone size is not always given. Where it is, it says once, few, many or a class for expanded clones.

DNA: TGTGCCAGCAGCCCGAACAGGGGTCGTGGCACTGAAGCTTTCTTT; CDR3: CASSPNRGRGTEAFF; V: TRBV7-8; size: .; D: TRBD1; J: TRBJ1-1
DNA: TGCAGTGCTAGGCGGACAGCTCTCTATGGCTACACCTTC; CDR3: CSARRTALYGYTF; V: TRBV20-1; size: .; D: .; J: TRBJ1-2
DNA: TGTGCCAGCAGTAATCGCGCCCCTAGCGCTTTCTTT; CDR3: CASSNRAPSAFF; V: TRBV28; size: .; D: .; J: TRBJ1-1
DNA: TGTGCCACCAGTCCCTACGACACGGGACAGGGGATTGGCACCGGGGAGCTGTTTTTT; CDR3: CATSPYDTGQGIGTGELFF; V: TRBV24-1; size: few; D: TRBD1; J: TRBJ2-2
DNA: TGTGCCAGCAGCGGACACAGGGGGGCCGACGAGCAGTACTTC; CDR3: CASSGHRGADEQYF; V: TRBV9; size: few; D: TRBD1; J: TRBJ2-7
DNA: TGTGCCAGCAGCTTCCTGACCCGCGCAGATACGCAGTATTTT; CDR3: CASSFLTRADTQYF; V: TRBV7-2; size: .; D: .; J: TRBJ2-3
DNA: TGTGCCAGCAGCCAACGAGCGGGGGGAGTAGAGACCCAGTACTTC; CDR3: CASSQRAGGVETQYF; V: TRBV3-1; size: .; D: TRBD2; J: TRBJ2-5
DNA: TGTGCCAGCAGTGTTGACAGGCGGGATACGCAGTATTTT; CDR3: CASSVDRRDTQYF; V: TRBV11-2; size: .; D: .; J: TRBJ2-3
DNA: TGTGCCAGCAGTGAAGCGGTGGGACCGTTCAATCAGCCCCAGCATTTT; CDR3: CASSEAVGPFNQPQHF; V: TRBV6-1; size: few; D: .; J: TRBJ1-5
DNA: TGCGCCAGCAGCTTCGATCCCGGGACAGGGGCGGATACGCAGTATTTT; CDR3: CASSFDPGTGADTQYF; V: TRBV5-1; size: many; D: TRBD1; J: TRBJ2-3
DNA: TGTGCCAGCAGCCCGGCGACAGGGGGGGCCGGGGAGCTGTTTTTT; CDR3: CASSPATGGAGELFF; V: TRBV7-3; size: few; D: TRBD1; J: TRBJ2-2
DNA: TGCGCCAGCAGCTTTCGGGACAGGCTAACAGATACGCAGTATTTT; CDR3: CASSFRDRLTDTQYF; V: TRBV5-1; size: few; D: TRBD1; J: TRBJ2-3
DNA: TGTGCCAGCAGCCCTGGGACAGGCCTCAATGAGCAGTTCTTC; CDR3: CASSPGTGLNEQFF; V: TRBV7-2; size: .; D: TRBD1; J: TRBJ2-1
DNA: TGTGCCAGCAGTCCGGGGACAGGGGGTTTCAATGAGCAGTTCTTC; CDR3: CASSPGTGGFNEQFF; V: TRBV28; size: few; D: TRBD1; J: TRBJ2-1
DNA: TGCAGTGCTAGTTCGTTCAGGGAGACCCAGTACTTC; CDR3: CSASSFRETQYF; V: TRBV20-1; size: many; D: .; J: TRBJ2-5
DNA: TGTGCCAGCAGCACCCCTTATGGACTGGGGGACGGGGATACGCAGTATTTT; CDR3: CASSTPYGLGDGDTQYF; V: TRBV12-3/TRBV12-4; size: many; D: .; J: TRBJ2-3
DNA: TGTGCCAGTACCGGGACAGCTAGCACAGATACGCAGTATTTT; CDR3: CASTGTASTDTQYF; V: TRBV28; size: .; D: TRBD1; J: TRBJ2-3
DNA: TGCAGCCTATATACGACTGGCGGCTACACCTTC; CDR3: CSLYTTGGYTF; V: TRBV29-1; size: .; D: .; J: TRBJ1-2